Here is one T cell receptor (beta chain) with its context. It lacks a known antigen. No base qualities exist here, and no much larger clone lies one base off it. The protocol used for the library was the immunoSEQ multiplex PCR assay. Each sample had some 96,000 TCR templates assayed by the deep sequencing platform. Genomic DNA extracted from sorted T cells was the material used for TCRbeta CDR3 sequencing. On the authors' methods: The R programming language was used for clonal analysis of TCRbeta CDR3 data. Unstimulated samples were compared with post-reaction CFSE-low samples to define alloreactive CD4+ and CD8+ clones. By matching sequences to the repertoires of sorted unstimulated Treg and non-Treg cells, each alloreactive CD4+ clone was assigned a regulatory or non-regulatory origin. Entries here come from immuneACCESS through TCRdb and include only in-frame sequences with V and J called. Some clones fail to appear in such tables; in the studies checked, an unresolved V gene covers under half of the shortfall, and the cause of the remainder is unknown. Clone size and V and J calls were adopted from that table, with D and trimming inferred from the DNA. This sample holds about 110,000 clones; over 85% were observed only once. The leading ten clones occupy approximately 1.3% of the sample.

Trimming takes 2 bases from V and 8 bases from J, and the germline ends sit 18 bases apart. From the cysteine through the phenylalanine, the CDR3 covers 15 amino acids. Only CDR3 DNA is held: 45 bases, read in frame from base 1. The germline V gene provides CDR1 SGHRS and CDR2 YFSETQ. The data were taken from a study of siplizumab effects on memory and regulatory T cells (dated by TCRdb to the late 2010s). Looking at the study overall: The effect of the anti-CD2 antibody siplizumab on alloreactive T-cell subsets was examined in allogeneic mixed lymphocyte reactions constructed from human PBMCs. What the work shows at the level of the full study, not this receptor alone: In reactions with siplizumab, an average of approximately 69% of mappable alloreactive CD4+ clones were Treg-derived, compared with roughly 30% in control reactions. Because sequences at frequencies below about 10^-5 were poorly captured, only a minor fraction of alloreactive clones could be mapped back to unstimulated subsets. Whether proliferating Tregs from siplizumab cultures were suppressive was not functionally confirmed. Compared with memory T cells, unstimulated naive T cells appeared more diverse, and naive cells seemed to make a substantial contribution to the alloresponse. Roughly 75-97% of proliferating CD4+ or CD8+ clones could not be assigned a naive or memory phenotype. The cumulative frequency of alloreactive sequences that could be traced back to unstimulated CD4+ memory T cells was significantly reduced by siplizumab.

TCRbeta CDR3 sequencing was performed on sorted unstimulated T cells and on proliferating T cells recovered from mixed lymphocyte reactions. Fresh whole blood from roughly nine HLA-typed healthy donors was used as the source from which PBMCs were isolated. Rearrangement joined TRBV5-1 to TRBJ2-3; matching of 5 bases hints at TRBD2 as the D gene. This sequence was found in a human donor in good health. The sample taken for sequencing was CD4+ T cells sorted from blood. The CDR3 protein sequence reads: CASSFRPDRGSTQYF. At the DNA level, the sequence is TGCGCCAGCAGCTTTCGCCCGGACCGTGGGAGTACGCAGTATTTT.